The rows below give T cell receptor beta chains drawn from one sample of a study of blood T cell repertoires in COVID-19. The table came from immunoSEQ multiplex PCR; TCRdb's copy has only in-frame clones and leaves some out. The profile covers roughly 200,000 clones, with around 80% appearing a single time and roughly 18% taken by the ten largest. The sequenced material came from peripheral blood. The source is an elderly woman with active or convalescent COVID-19. CDR3s include the opening cysteine and the closing phenylalanine or tryptophan. A D gene is named only where the DNA matches it firmly. Rows give clone size only sometimes, using once, few, many, or a class for an expanded clone.

D gene: -
clone size: few
V gene: TRBV5-1
J gene: TRBJ1-2
CDR3 protein: CASSFGDTNYGYTF
CDR3 DNA: TGCGCCAGCAGCTTCGGGGACACTAACTATGGCTACACCTTC

D gene: TRBD1
clone size: -
V gene: TRBV7-9
J gene: TRBJ1-4
CDR3 protein: CASSLDGTEGEKLFF
CDR3 DNA: TGTGCCAGCAGCTTAGATGGGACAGAAGGCGAAAAACTGTTTTTT

D gene: -
clone size: few
V gene: TRBV20-1
J gene: TRBJ2-7
CDR3 protein: CSAQRLYEQYF
CDR3 DNA: TGCAGTGCCCAGCGGCTCTACGAGCAGTACTTC

D gene: -
clone size: -
V gene: TRBV18
J gene: TRBJ2-1
CDR3 protein: CASSLTTQTDNEQFF
CDR3 DNA: TGTGCCAGCTCACTCACCACCCAGACAGACAATGAGCAGTTCTTC

D gene: TRBD1
clone size: -
V gene: TRBV11-2
J gene: TRBJ2-7
CDR3 protein: CASSFGQGEQYF
CDR3 DNA: TGTGCCAGCAGCTTCGGACAGGGCGAGCAGTACTTC

D gene: TRBD1
clone size: -
V gene: TRBV11-3
J gene: TRBJ2-1
CDR3 protein: CASSPDRGDEQFF
CDR3 DNA: TGTGCCAGCAGCCCCGACAGGGGCGATGAGCAGTTCTTC

D gene: -
clone size: -
V gene: TRBV18
J gene: TRBJ2-3
CDR3 protein: CASSRDDLSTDTQYF
CDR3 DNA: TGTGCCAGCTCGCGGGACGACCTTAGCACAGATACGCAGTATTTT

D gene: -
clone size: -
V gene: TRBV7-5
J gene: TRBJ2-2
CDR3 protein: CARSSQGLAGGLGDTGELFF
CDR3 DNA: TGTGCCAGAAGCTCCCAAGGACTAGCGGGAGGTTTGGGGGACACCGGGGAGCTGTTTTTT

D gene: -
clone size: -
V gene: TRBV5-4
J gene: TRBJ2-7
CDR3 protein: CASSLVSGVEDEQYF
CDR3 DNA: TGTGCCAGCAGCTTGGTGTCAGGGGTTGAGGACGAGCAGTACTTC

D gene: TRBD1
clone size: -
V gene: TRBV5-1
J gene: TRBJ1-1
CDR3 protein: CASRGQTEDTEAFF
CDR3 DNA: TGCGCCAGCAGGGGACAGACGGAGGACACTGAAGCTTTCTTT

D gene: -
clone size: once
V gene: TRBV9
J gene: TRBJ2-5
CDR3 protein: CASSLRVGETQYF
CDR3 DNA: TGTGCCAGCAGTCTCAGGGTGGGGGAGACCCAGTACTTC

D gene: -
clone size: -
V gene: TRBV19
J gene: TRBJ2-3
CDR3 protein: CASSTRQGGPTDTQYF
CDR3 DNA: TGTGCCAGTAGTACTCGACAGGGAGGACCCACAGATACGCAGTATTTT

D gene: TRBD2
clone size: once
V gene: TRBV7-3
J gene: TRBJ2-7
CDR3 protein: CASSLTRLAGAYEQYF
CDR3 DNA: TGTGCCAGCAGCTTAACCAGACTAGCGGGAGCCTACGAGCAGTACTTC

D gene: TRBD2
clone size: once
V gene: TRBV7-2
J gene: TRBJ2-3
CDR3 protein: CASSPRLAGRTDTQYF
CDR3 DNA: TGTGCCAGCAGCCCCAGACTAGCGGGCCGCACAGATACGCAGTATTTT

D gene: TRBD1
clone size: -
V gene: TRBV11-3
J gene: TRBJ1-2
CDR3 protein: CASSPRTGVSYGYTF
CDR3 DNA: TGTGCCAGCAGCCCACGGACAGGGGTTAGCTATGGCTACACCTTC

D gene: -
clone size: -
V gene: TRBV5-6
J gene: TRBJ2-4
CDR3 protein: CASSSAGRAKNIQYF
CDR3 DNA: TGTGCCAGCAGCAGCGCCGGGAGAGCCAAAAACATTCAGTACTTC

D gene: TRBD1
clone size: -
V gene: TRBV7-9
J gene: TRBJ1-4
CDR3 protein: CASSYTGVANEKLFF
CDR3 DNA: TGTGCCAGCAGCTACACAGGGGTGGCTAATGAAAAACTGTTTTTT

D gene: -
clone size: -
V gene: TRBV19
J gene: TRBJ1-5
CDR3 protein: CASSGRGTTNQPQHF
CDR3 DNA: TGTGCCAGTAGTGGGAGGGGGACCACCAATCAGCCCCAGCATTTT

D gene: -
clone size: -
V gene: TRBV29-1
J gene: TRBJ2-1
CDR3 protein: CSVVSVEQFF
CDR3 DNA: TGCAGCGTCGTTAGCGTAGAGCAGTTCTTC

D gene: -
clone size: -
V gene: TRBV25-1
J gene: TRBJ2-3
CDR3 protein: CASSERPSKYF
CDR3 DNA: TGTGCCAGCAGTGAAAGGCCTAGCAAGTATTTT

D gene: -
clone size: -
V gene: TRBV5-6
J gene: TRBJ2-3
CDR3 protein: CASSLAGRPDTQYF
CDR3 DNA: TGTGCCAGCAGCTTGGCCGGCAGGCCCGATACGCAGTATTTT

D gene: TRBD1
clone size: -
V gene: TRBV9
J gene: TRBJ1-2
CDR3 protein: CASSVEDGQDPSGGYTF
CDR3 DNA: TGTGCCAGCAGCGTAGAAGACGGACAGGACCCCTCAGGAGGCTACACCTTC

D gene: TRBD1
clone size: -
V gene: TRBV6-5
J gene: TRBJ1-5
CDR3 protein: CASSYSSRGSNQPQHF
CDR3 DNA: TGTGCCAGCAGTTACTCGAGCAGGGGGAGCAATCAGCCCCAGCATTTT

D gene: -
clone size: -
V gene: TRBV7-9
J gene: TRBJ1-2
CDR3 protein: CASSLVVGNYGYTF
CDR3 DNA: TGTGCCAGCAGCTTAGTGGTCGGTAACTATGGCTACACCTTC

D gene: -
clone size: -
V gene: TRBV12-3/TRBV12-4
J gene: TRBJ1-5
CDR3 protein: CASTPSGGQPQHF
CDR3 DNA: TGTGCCAGCACCCCTTCGGGGGGGCAGCCCCAGCATTTT

D gene: -
clone size: -
V gene: TRBV5-1
J gene: TRBJ2-1
CDR3 protein: CASSVLWRGPTSSYNEQFF
CDR3 DNA: TGCGCCAGCAGCGTGCTTTGGCGGGGGCCAACGAGCTCCTACAATGAGCAGTTCTTC

D gene: -
clone size: -
V gene: TRBV9
J gene: TRBJ2-6
CDR3 protein: CASSVAGANVLTF
CDR3 DNA: TGTGCCAGCAGCGTAGCAGGGGCCAACGTCCTGACTTTC

D gene: TRBD2
clone size: -
V gene: TRBV7-6
J gene: TRBJ2-2
CDR3 protein: CASSLLAGGSAGELFF
CDR3 DNA: TGTGCCAGCAGCTTACTAGCGGGAGGGTCCGCCGGGGAGCTGTTTTTT

D gene: TRBD1
clone size: -
V gene: TRBV10-3
J gene: TRBJ2-3
CDR3 protein: CAIGGQGNRDTQYF
CDR3 DNA: TGTGCCATCGGGGGACAGGGTAATAGAGATACGCAGTATTTT

D gene: TRBD1
clone size: once
V gene: TRBV15
J gene: TRBJ1-4
CDR3 protein: CATSRDLGTGRNEKLFF
CDR3 DNA: TGTGCCACCAGCAGAGATCTAGGGACAGGGCGAAATGAAAAACTGTTTTTT

D gene: -
clone size: few
V gene: TRBV30
J gene: TRBJ1-3
CDR3 protein: CAWTVRGNTIYF
CDR3 DNA: TGTGCCTGGACAGTTCGTGGAAACACCATATATTTT

D gene: -
clone size: -
V gene: TRBV7-8
J gene: TRBJ2-7
CDR3 protein: CASSLTGYYEQYF
CDR3 DNA: TGTGCCAGCAGCTTAACGGGTTACTACGAGCAGTACTTC

D gene: TRBD2
clone size: -
V gene: TRBV7-9
J gene: TRBJ2-1
CDR3 protein: CASSPRLAGLNEQFF
CDR3 DNA: TGTGCCAGCAGCCCCAGGTTAGCGGGGCTCAATGAGCAGTTCTTC

D gene: -
clone size: -
V gene: TRBV6-5
J gene: TRBJ1-2
CDR3 protein: CATQRQPANYGYTF
CDR3 DNA: TGTGCCACCCAACGACAACCAGCTAACTATGGCTACACCTTC

D gene: TRBD1
clone size: -
V gene: TRBV12-3/TRBV12-4
J gene: TRBJ1-1
CDR3 protein: CASTQGGGAEAFF
CDR3 DNA: TGTGCCAGCACACAGGGGGGCGGGGCTGAAGCTTTCTTT